This T cell receptor (beta chain) was obtained from a study of T cells in Graves' hyperthyroidism and ophthalmopathy. The CDR3 regions of TCR beta were amplified from RNA transcripts. The study used the HTBI primer set for a first-round RT-PCR of the TCR CDR3. TCRdb passed the multiplex PCR reads through MiXCR, listing each CDR3 protein once. The table includes fewer than 200,000 distinct CDR3 sequences, approximately 9% detected once. This clonotype was observed many times. What it binds is unknown. Study observations and caveats: Ophthalmopathy and stable hyperthyroidism were told apart by a 13 V-J model.

V was clipped by 7 bases and J by 0 bases, with 10 bases between them. The CDR3 is 14 residues long. Germline V gene data show CDR1 as SGHAT and CDR2 as FQDESV (reference sequence). Sequenced sample: blood. The genes are TRBV11-1 and TRBJ2-1, with unresolved D. This TCR came from a woman in her late teens or twenties with Graves' hyperthyroidism that later progressed to Graves' ophthalmopathy. The CDR3 loop reads CASKPRSSYNEQFF. The CDR3 DNA sequence: TGTGCCAGCAAGCCGAGAAGCTCCTACAATGAGCAGTTCTTC.